The sequence of this T cell receptor (beta chain) was determined in a study of blood T cell repertoires in COVID-19. Across the whole study: Nucleic acid was either cDNA or gDNA, and it came from T cells, B-cell-depleted T cells, or PBMCs.

Looked up from germline, CDR1 is SGHKS and CDR2 is YYEKEE (reference sequence). The V end lost 1 base, the J end lost 5 bases, and 13 bases lay between the germline ends. The CDR3 runs 15 residues. Methods used by the authors: For nucleated cells, counts were estimated from reference gene primer amplification. Using immunoSEQ multiplex PCR, the repertoire was profiled, and TCRdb retains in-frame clones only, with some absent. V, J and clone size are those of that table, while D and trimming were read from the DNA. The sample holds 200,000 to 250,000 clones, approximately 83% seen once. Assignment of participants to cohorts was predicated upon participant-reported clinical history.

The rearrangement uses TRBV5-5 and TRBJ2-1; tentative D call: TRBD2 (6 bases). This receptor was taken from a woman in her forties with acute COVID-19. The sequenced sample consisted of PBMCs or T cells enriched from blood (not recorded which). Here the CDR3 DNA reads TGTGCCAGCAGCTTGCCCTTAGCGGCTAACAATGAGCAGTTCTTC. This sequence encodes CASSLPLAANNEQFF.